The table lists the clone carrying this T cell receptor beta chain with a few counts. Its cognate antigen is unknown. Trimming removed 4 bases from V and 6 bases from J, with 14 bases in between. The germline gives CDR1 SGDLS, CDR2 YYNGEE. This CDR3 has 14 amino acids. This sample stems from a study of Ad26.COV2.S vaccination and SARS-CoV-2 variants. Whole-study findings and limits: Placebo recipients showed lower spike-specific TCR breadth than vaccinees.

Treatment reported: roughly 19 received Ad26.COV2.S at low or high dose, single or two shots; about 5 received placebo; per-sample allocation not given. Samples analyzed were those drawn on day 63 after the first vaccine or placebo injection. Data came from immunoSEQ multiplex PCR; TCRdb stores just in-frame clones and leaves some out. The sample lists approximately 350,000 clones, around nine tenths seen once, with around 3.5% in the top ten. The sequence derives from a person aged 18-65 years who received the Ad26.COV2.S COVID-19 vaccine or a placebo. Sample: peripheral blood, taken in a trial of Ad26.COV2.S vaccine versus placebo. The V gene is TRBV9, the J gene TRBJ2-1, with a weak D call TRBD2 (6 bases). CDR3 loop: CASSKRGTGNEQFF. The CDR3 nucleotides are TGTGCCAGCAGCAAACGCGGGACGGGCAATGAGCAGTTCTTC.